One and the same sample provided the 30 T cell receptor beta chains below, sequenced in a study of beta chain features in type 1 diabetes (dated by TCRdb to the late 2010s). What the research found in general, with its limitations: In all four CD4+ subsets, TCRB CDR3 length was moderately but significantly shorter in type 1 diabetes patients.

No antigen has been identified for these receptors. The library came from the immunoSEQ multiplex PCR assay. The entire amount of isolated RNA was reverse transcribed using the High Capacity cDNA Reverse Transcription Kit, so the sequenced TCRB transcripts were expressed ones. TCRdb stores this immuneACCESS table with in-frame sequences only. Part of the clones is absent; in the studies checked, under half of the shortfall reflects unresolved V genes, and no reason is known for the rest. The sample contains 310,000 or so clones, 9.3% of them found a single time. The ten largest make up 0.95% to 1.1% of the sample. The sequencing input was central memory CD4+ T cells from blood. These receptors originate from a man aged 25-45 years with type 1 diabetes.

V is TRBV7-2 and J is TRBJ1-4; no clear D gene. Germline CDR1 reads SGHTA; CDR2 reads FQGNSA. There are 15 residues in the CDR3. V lost 5 bases and J lost 0, with 10 bases in between. CDR3 DNA: TGTGCCAGCAGCAACGGCGATACAACTAATGAAAAACTGTTTTTT. It encodes CASSNGDTTNEKLFF.

The chain employs TRBV5-1 and TRBJ2-7, with 7 bases that match TRBD2. Germline values: CDR1 SGHRS, CDR2 YFSETQ. With V trimmed by 3 bases and J by 6 bases, 3 bases remained unmatched. CDR3 size: 12 residues. CDR3 coding DNA: TGCGCCAGCAGCTGGGGGGGAGCCGAGCAGTACTTC. Translating it yields CASSWGGAEQYF.

This clone has just a few counts. The chain carries TRBV6-6 and TRBJ1-1; 10 bases align to TRBD1. V lost 8 bases to trimming and J lost 5 bases; unmatched junction nucleotides: 14. This CDR3 region has 16 residues. The germline V gene encodes CDR1 MNHNY and CDR2 SVGAGI (reference sequence). This CDR3 is CASVGSLGQGLTEAFF. The CDR3, as DNA: TGTGCCAGCGTTGGGAGTTTGGGACAGGGGCTAACTGAAGCTTTCTTT.

This clone was seen a few times. V usage is TRBV6-1 and J usage is TRBJ2-7; D may be TRBD1 (6 bases). Germline CDR1 reads MNHNS; CDR2 reads SASEGT. V was clipped by 5 bases and J by 1 base, with 12 bases between them. This CDR3 contains 14 residues. The CDR3 bases are TGTGCCAGCAGTCCCACAGGGTCTTCCTACGAGCAGTACTTC. Its protein product is CASSPTGSSYEQYF.

Concerning this clone: Its ends do not fully match the called genes, so a read error is possible. The rearrangement uses TRBV7-2 and TRBJ2-7, with 7 bases lining up with TRBD1. CDR3 length equals 15 residues. Germline V gives CDR1 SGHTA, CDR2 FQGNSA. CDR3 amino acids: CASSLAVVQGYTFAF. CDR3 nucleotides: TGTGCCAGCAGCTTAGCAGTTGTACAGGGGTACACATTTGCTTTC.

This rearrangement joins TRBV10-2 to TRBJ1-1; 8 bases line up with TRBD1. From germline, CDR1 is WSHSY and CDR2 SAAADI. The CDR3 runs to 13 residues. With 5 bases clipped from V and 4 bases from J, the junction kept 3 bases outside the gene matches. The CDR3 reads CASSSRGLTEAFF. CDR3 in DNA: TGCGCCAGCAGTTCCAGGGGGCTCACTGAAGCTTTCTTT.

A few counts support this clone. This chain uses TRBV12-5 with TRBJ1-1; a possible D gene is TRBD1 (5 bases). This CDR3 comprises 13 residues. Germline V gene data show CDR1 as LGHNT and CDR2 as FRNRAP. V lost 2 bases and J 6 bases, leaving 10 bases between the germline ends. DNA for the CDR3: TGTGCTAGTGGTTTGAATTCAGGGTCTGAAGCTTTCTTT. It is translated as CASGLNSGSEAFF.

This chain links TRBV11-2 with TRBJ1-2; D gene uncertain. The CDR3 sequence is 16 residues long. V was shortened by 5 bases and J by 4 bases, with 20 bases between the two germline ends. The germline CDR1 and CDR2 sequences are SGHAT and FQNNGV. CDR3 loop: CASSPRLKPSFYGYTF. As DNA, the CDR3 is TGTGCCAGCAGCCCCCGCCTAAAGCCTTCCTTCTATGGCTACACCTTC.

This rearrangement joins TRBV10-1 to TRBJ2-3, with TRBD1 matching 7 bases. The ends lost 4 bases at V and 0 bases at J; junction bases unmatched: 4. This CDR3 has 15 residues. Germline V gene sequence: CDR1 WNHNN, CDR2 SYGVQD (reference sequence). CDR3 protein: CASSVGTASTDTQYF. The CDR3 nucleotides read TGCGCCAGCAGTGTAGGGACAGCTAGCACAGATACGCAGTATTTT.

The DNA for the CDR3 is TGTGCCAGCAGCTTAGCGGGGACAGGGGGAGGTGAGCAGTACTTC. This translates into CASSLAGTGGGEQYF. The rearrangement joins TRBV7-2 to TRBJ2-7; 11 bases map to TRBD1. Germline CDR1 is SGHTA and CDR2 is FQGNSA. The CDR3 has 15 amino acids. Germline trimming cut 0 bases from V and 7 bases from J; bases unmatched to any gene: 5.

The rearrangement links TRBV5-1 to TRBJ1-2; D perhaps matches TRBD1 (5 bases). The CDR3 sequence is 14 residues long. V lost 2 bases, J lost 6 bases, and 14 bases lay in between. Germline assignment: CDR1 SGHRS and CDR2 YFSETQ. In nucleotides, the CDR3 is TGCGCCAGCAGCTTACAGGTGCGGAGTGATGGCTACACCTTC. Protein product: CASSLQVRSDGYTF.

In its sample, this clone was seen a few times. This chain connects TRBV14 to TRBJ2-1; maybe TRBD1 (5 bases). CDR3 length: 16 residues. With 2 bases removed from V and 3 bases from J, the gap between germline ends came to 14 bases. The germline gives CDR1 SGHDN, CDR2 FVKESK. The CDR3 DNA reads TGTGCCAGCAGCCAATTTGGACGTAGGGGCTACAATGAGCAGTTCTTC. Its translation is CASSQFGRRGYNEQFF.

This clone was observed a handful of times. The chain employs TRBV5-1 and TRBJ2-6; 7 bases align to TRBD1. CDR3 length equals 15 residues. The germline gives CDR1 SGHRS, CDR2 YFSETQ. V was clipped by 4 bases and J by 0 bases; unmatched bases: 1. CDR3 amino acids: CASSRDSSGANVLTF. CDR3 sequence (DNA): TGCGCCAGCAGCCGGGACAGCTCTGGGGCCAACGTCCTGACTTTC. The whole variable domain, filled in from reference TRBV5-1 and TRBJ2-6, reads KAGVTQTPRYLIKTRGQQVTLSCSPISGHRSVSWYQQTPGQGLQFLFEYFSETQRNKGNFPGRFSGRQFSNSRSEMNVSTLELGDSALYLCASSRDSSGANVLTFGAGSRLTVL.

The gene calls are TRBV7-9 and TRBJ2-1; D may match TRBD1 or TRBD2 (5 bases each). Trimming took 7 bases from V and 5 from J, leaving 12 bases between them. This CDR3 has 13 residues. Germline assignment: CDR1 SEHNR and CDR2 FQNEAQ (reference sequence). CDR3: CASILGTNNEQFF. The DNA of the CDR3 is TGTGCCAGCATCCTTGGGACCAACAATGAGCAGTTCTTC.

As for this clone: This same CDR3 is encoded by further DNA sequences in the sample. V gene TRBV5-1 combines with J gene TRBJ2-5; no firm D call. CDR3 length: 13 residues. V gave up 0 bases and J gave up 2 bases, with 5 bases separating them. Looked up from germline, CDR1 is SGHRS and CDR2 is YFSETQ. The CDR3 DNA sequence: TGCGCCAGCAGCTTGGTACAGCAAGAGACCCAGTACTTC. It codes for CASSLVQQETQYF.

There are a few counts of this clone. The V gene is TRBV7-2, the J gene TRBJ2-3; a possible D gene is TRBD1 (6 bases). From germline, CDR1 is SGHTA and CDR2 FQGNSA. Between the trimmed V and J ends, which lost 10 bases and 9 bases, there was a span of 14 bases. CDR3 length: 11 residues. The CDR3 sequence: CATGDHDTQYF. DNA of the CDR3: TGTGCCACAGGGGATCACGACACGCAGTATTTT.

This clone was detected only a few times. This may come from a read error, since a much larger clone is one base off. The chain is built from TRBV4-2 and TRBJ2-5; weak D call: TRBD2 (6 bases). With 5 bases removed from V and 5 bases from J, the gap between germline ends came to 6 bases. Germline V gene data show CDR1 as LGHNA and CDR2 as YNFKEQ. The CDR3 sequence is 11 residues long. The DNA for the CDR3 is TGTGCCAGCAGCGGGGGGGAGACCCAGTACTTC. Its protein is CASSGGETQYF.

In its sample, this clone was seen a few times. The chain carries TRBV11-2 and TRBJ2-7, with D hard to call. The germline V gene encodes CDR1 SGHAT and CDR2 FQNNGV. Trimming stripped 6 bases from V and 0 bases from J, with 12 bases between. CDR3 length: 14 residues. CDR3 protein: CASRRMSSSYEQYF. The CDR3 DNA reads TGTGCCAGCAGGAGGATGTCGAGCTCCTACGAGCAGTACTTC.

This clone turned up a few times. The V call is TRBV5-1, the J call TRBJ2-1, with D perhaps matching TRBD1 or TRBD2 (6 bases each). Germline-derived CDR1 and CDR2 are SGHRS and YFSETQ. Trimming cost V 7 bases and J 10 bases, with 12 bases left between them. The CDR3 contains 11 residues. The CDR3 DNA is TGCGCCAGCGAACAGGGAGGAGAGCAGTTCTTC. Translated, it gives CASEQGGEQFF. The full variable domain, rest sourced from reference TRBV5-1 and TRBJ2-1, is KAGVTQTPRYLIKTRGQQVTLSCSPISGHRSVSWYQQTPGQGLQFLFEYFSETQRNKGNFPGRFSGRQFSNSRSEMNVSTLELGDSALYLCASEQGGEQFFGPGTRLTVL.

The chain carries TRBV5-4 and TRBJ2-5, with 13 nucleotides matching TRBD2. Germline trimming cut 2 bases from V and 2 bases from J; bases unmatched to any gene: 6. Germline CDR1 reads SGHNT; CDR2 reads YYREEE (reference sequence). This CDR3 contains 17 residues. CDR3 region: CASSFSGTSGVQETQYF. The DNA of the CDR3 is TGTGCCAGCAGCTTTTCCGGGACTAGCGGGGTACAAGAGACCCAGTACTTC.

The chain links TRBV9 to TRBJ1-4; D is ambiguous. The germline V gene encodes CDR1 SGDLS and CDR2 YYNGEE. The CDR3 loop spans 15 amino acids. V was cut by 3 bases and J by 7 bases, with 16 bases left in between. The CDR3 sequence is CASSANRGDGEKLFF. The CDR3 region has the DNA TGTGCCAGCAGCGCAAATCGGGGAGACGGTGAAAAACTGTTTTTT.

V gene TRBV30 combines with J gene TRBJ1-1, with D uncertain. The CDR3 consists of 11 residues. The germline CDR1 and CDR2 sequences are GTSNPN and SVGIG (reference sequence). The V gene lost 4 bases and the J gene lost 3 bases, with 6 bases spanning the gap. CDR3 nucleotides: TGTGCCTGGACGCTATACACTGAAGCTTTCTTT. This gives the protein CAWTLYTEAFF.

This clone was observed at least ten times. The chain has TRBV29-1 and TRBJ2-3; D is unclear. The CDR3 is 13 amino acids. Germline assignment: CDR1 SQVTM and CDR2 ANQGSEA. V was pared by 4 bases and J by 1 base, with 9 bases between. CDR3 sequence (DNA): TGCAGCGTTGCAGTAGGAGGCACAGATACGCAGTATTTT. Protein product: CSVAVGGTDTQYF.

This chain uses TRBV4-3 with TRBJ1-2; the D gene is possibly TRBD1 (5 bases). Germline CDR1 reads LGHNA; CDR2 reads YSLEER. CDR3 length equals 13 residues. Trimming cost V 4 bases and J 2 bases, with 8 bases left between them. CDR3 sequence (DNA): TGCGCCAGCAGCCCGGGGGGAAACTATGGCTACACCTTC. Protein: CASSPGGNYGYTF.

The chain combines TRBV18 with TRBJ2-7; D gene unclear. V dropped 2 bases and J dropped 1 base, with 9 bases sitting between them. The CDR3 is 14 residues long. Germline values: CDR1 KGHSH, CDR2 LQKENI. The chain's CDR3 is CASSPSGGSYEQYF. CDR3 nucleotides: TGTGCCAGCTCACCATCAGGCGGTTCCTACGAGCAGTACTTC.

The table lists this clone with many counts. The chain carries TRBV4-3 and TRBJ2-1; D unresolved. CDR3 length: 16 residues. V lost 0 bases and J lost 3, with 12 bases in between. Germline V lookup: CDR1 LGHNA, CDR2 YSLEER. This CDR3 reads CASSQDPVSNYNEQFF. CDR3 DNA sequence: TGCGCCAGCAGCCAAGATCCGGTGAGCAACTACAATGAGCAGTTCTTC.

V usage is TRBV6-6 and J usage is TRBJ1-1; no firm D call. The CDR3 loop spans 15 amino acids. V was trimmed by 2 bases and J by 0 bases, leaving 10 bases between them. The V gene's germline CDR1 is MNHNY and CDR2 SVGAGI (reference sequence). The CDR3 DNA reads as TGTGCCAGCAGTTACGAAATGGCAGTGAACACTGAAGCTTTCTTT. Protein sequence: CASSYEMAVNTEAFF.

Turning to this clone: This could be a read error, since a much larger clone is one nucleotide away. In the same sample, other DNA sequences code for this CDR3. The genes are TRBV11-2 and TRBJ2-6; D unresolved. V shed 1 base and J shed 0 bases, with 4 bases lying between them. Germline V gives CDR1 SGHAT, CDR2 FQNNGV. This CDR3 spans 15 amino acids. This CDR3 reads CASSLGSSGANVLTF. The CDR3 DNA is TGTGCCAGCAGCTTAGGCAGCTCTGGGGCCAACGTCCTGACTTTC.

This clone was seen a handful of times. The chain is built from TRBV23-1 and TRBJ2-1; 10 bases map to TRBD1. TRBV23-1 is known as an ORF, though its function is uncertain. Unmatched junction bases numbered 15, after V lost 0 bases and J lost 7 bases. There are 19 residues in the CDR3. CDR3 region: CASSQSGGQGLQRTNEQFF. CDR3 bases: TGCGCCAGCAGTCAATCCGGGGGACAGGGGTTACAACGAACAAATGAGCAGTTCTTC.

This sequence joins TRBV2 and TRBJ2-3; D is perhaps TRBD2 (5 bases). The CDR3 spans 12 residues. Germline V gene data show CDR1 as SNHLY and CDR2 as FYNNEI. Trimming took off 6 bases at V and 1 base at J, with 5 bases between the two ends. The CDR3: CASRRGTDTQYF. The CDR3 DNA is TGTGCCAGCAGGCGGGGCACAGATACGCAGTATTTT.